The 32 T cell receptor beta chains reported below all come from one sample, sequenced in a study of shared clonotypes between healthy human individuals. Profiling relied on immunoSEQ multiplex PCR, and the TCRdb table lists in-frame clones only, not all of them. The top ten hold 1.5% to 2% of the sample, which has 700,000 or so clones, roughly 78% seen once. Source material: memory CD4+ T cells sorted from blood. Subset in this sample: CD45RA-negative fraction. These TCRs come from a woman aged 25 to 39 in good health.

This clone was detected only once. V is TRBV6-5 and J is TRBJ1-2, with D unresolved. Trimming took off 6 bases at V and 5 bases at J, with 13 bases between the two ends. CDR3 length: 13 residues. Germline loops: CDR1 MNHEY, CDR2 SVGAGI. This chain's CDR3 is CASSLRGRYGYTF. CDR3 nucleotides: TGTGCCAGCAGCCTACGAGGGCGGTATGGCTACACCTTC.

V gene TRBV25-1 combines with J gene TRBJ1-1; weak D call: TRBD1 (6 bases). Germline V gene lookup returns CDR1 MGHDK and CDR2 SYGVNS. The CDR3 has 15 residues. Trimming pared 3 bases from V and 4 bases from J, leaving 15 bases between. The CDR3 here is CASSDSRGKVTEAFF. The CDR3 bases are TGTGCCAGCAGTGATAGCAGGGGAAAGGTCACTGAAGCTTTCTTT.

V is TRBV5-4 and J is TRBJ1-1; TRBD1 is a possible D gene (6 bases). V was shortened by 4 bases and J by 0 bases, with 10 bases between the two germline ends. CDR3 length equals 14 residues. Germline CDR1 SGHNT, CDR2 YYREEE (reference sequence). In DNA, the CDR3 is TGTGCCAGCAGCATGACAGGCGTGAACACTGAAGCTTTCTTT. Translated, it gives CASSMTGVNTEAFF.

The V call is TRBV10-3, the J call TRBJ2-3; D ambiguous. The CDR3 extends over 12 amino acids. Trimming pared 8 bases from V and 2 bases from J, leaving 8 bases between. CDR1 is ENHRY, CDR2 SYGVKD, per germline. This chain's CDR3 is CAIGQFTDTQYF. CDR3 nucleotides: TGTGCCATCGGTCAGTTCACAGATACGCAGTATTTT.

V gene TRBV7-2 combines with J gene TRBJ2-7; D gene uncertain. Germline assignment: CDR1 SGHTA and CDR2 FQGNSA. The CDR3 runs to 13 residues. V was clipped by 8 bases and J by 0 bases, with 11 bases between them. The CDR3 coding sequence is TGTGCCAGCTCCAATGGGTTCTCCTACGAGCAGTACTTC. This sequence encodes CASSNGFSYEQYF.

The rearrangement joins TRBV7-2 to TRBJ2-7, with 7 bases fitting TRBD2. The V gene end was trimmed by 5 bases and the J gene end by 3 bases; junction bases not matched to a gene: 7. CDR3 length equals 14 residues. From germline, CDR1 is SGHTA and CDR2 FQGNSA. The CDR3 coding sequence is TGTGCCAGCAGCCTTGGCGGGAGTATCTACGAGCAGTACTTC. Translated: CASSLGGSIYEQYF.

This clone turned up a few times. The gene calls are TRBV2 and TRBJ2-3; tentatively, D is TRBD2 (6 bases). Deletions cut 2 bases from V and 3 bases from J, with 12 bases between. CDR1 is SNHLY and CDR2 is FYNNEI in the germline V gene. The length of the CDR3 is 15 residues. CDR3 region: CASSELGGNTDTQYF. CDR3 nucleotide sequence: TGTGCCAGCAGTGAACTCGGCGGGAATACAGATACGCAGTATTTT.

The V and J genes are TRBV5-1 and TRBJ2-7; D unresolved. V lost 0 bases, J lost 0 bases, and 7 bases lay in between. The CDR3 sequence is 14 residues long. The germline gives CDR1 SGHRS, CDR2 YFSETQ. The CDR3 sequence: CASSLESFSYEQYF. The CDR3 DNA follows: TGCGCCAGCAGCTTGGAAAGTTTCTCCTACGAGCAGTACTTC.

The gene calls are TRBV5-1 and TRBJ2-7; D ambiguous. The V and J ends lost 3 bases and 3 bases respectively, with 7 bases between them. Germline CDR1 and CDR2: SGHRS and YFSETQ. The CDR3 runs 12 residues. CDR3 loop: CASSSDHYEQYF. CDR3 DNA: TGCGCCAGCAGCTCAGACCACTACGAGCAGTACTTC.

This clone was picked up one time. V and J are TRBV7-7 and TRBJ2-5; 8 bases fit TRBD2. CDR3 length: 14 residues. Germline-derived CDR1 and CDR2 are SSHAT and FNYEAQ (reference sequence). J was trimmed by 5 bases and V by 5 bases; bases with no gene match: 7. The CDR3 bases are TGTGCCAGCAGCACCGCGGGGGGTGGCGAGACCCAGTACTTC. Translating gives CASSTAGGGETQYF.

V is TRBV19 and J is TRBJ1-1; D not certain. The V end was cut by 8 bases, the J end by 1 base, with 5 bases between. CDR3 length: 11 amino acids. Germline CDR1 is LNHDA and CDR2 is SQIVND (reference sequence). CDR3 sequence: CASWWNTEAFF. The CDR3 DNA sequence: TGTGCCAGTTGGTGGAACACTGAAGCTTTCTTT.

The chain employs TRBV7-9 and TRBJ1-2; TRBD1 aligns across 10 bases. CDR1 is SEHNR and CDR2 is FQNEAQ in the germline V gene (reference sequence). The CDR3 contains 17 residues. Trimming took 4 bases from V and 8 from J; bases not matched to a gene: 16. In DNA form, the CDR3 reads TGTGCCAGCAGCTCGCTACTTGACAGGGGGCGAAGTCAAGGCTACACCTTC. Protein sequence: CASSSLLDRGRSQGYTF.

There are a few counts of this clone. Written as DNA, the CDR3 is TGTGCCAGTAGCCTAACTATGGCATCGAACACTGAAGCTTTCTTT. This translates into CASSLTMASNTEAFF. V and J are TRBV19 and TRBJ1-1; D is ambiguous. The CDR3 is 15 amino acids. Germline V gives CDR1 LNHDA, CDR2 SQIVND (reference sequence). The V gene lost 6 bases and the J gene lost 1 base, with 15 bases spanning the gap.

This clone was seen just once. J is TRBJ1-4 and V is TRBV5-1; D perhaps matches TRBD1 (6 bases). The CDR3 is made up of 17 amino acids. Per the germline V gene, CDR1 is SGHRS and CDR2 is YFSETQ. Trimming stripped 0 bases from V and 3 bases from J, with 15 bases between. The CDR3 region is CASSLETGSRANEKLFF. The CDR3 bases are TGCGCCAGCAGCTTGGAGACAGGAAGTAGGGCTAATGAAAAACTGTTTTTT.

CDR3 protein: CASSLGGLGGYTF. The CDR3, as DNA: TGTGCCAGCAGCTTGGGGGGGCTAGGAGGCTACACCTTC. The J gene is TRBJ1-2, the V gene TRBV11-2; a weak D match, TRBD1 (6 bases). V was trimmed by 3 bases and J by 8 bases, leaving 13 bases between them. Per the germline V gene, CDR1 is SGHAT and CDR2 is FQNNGV. There are 13 residues in the CDR3.

The rearrangement joins TRBV6-5 to TRBJ1-2; 7 nucleotides agree with TRBD1. The V segment lost 1 base and the J segment 8 bases; nucleotides outside the gene matches: 7. Germline V CDR1 and CDR2: MNHEY, SVGAGI. This CDR3 comprises 14 residues. CDR3 bases: TGTGCCAGCAGTTACTTAGAGGGGGCGCGGGGCTACACCTTC. Protein product: CASSYLEGARGYTF.

The V and J genes are TRBV10-2 and TRBJ2-3; tentatively, D is TRBD2 (5 bases). The ends were cut back, 8 bases at V and 1 base at J, with 7 bases in the middle. CDR3 size: 12 residues. The germline V gene has CDR1 WSHSY and CDR2 SAAADI. The CDR3 sequence: CASGRGTDTQYF. For the CDR3, the DNA is TGCGCCAGCGGGCGGGGCACAGATACGCAGTATTTT.

This chain joins TRBV18 and TRBJ1-2, with a tentative D call TRBD1 (6 bases). The germline V gene has CDR1 KGHSH and CDR2 LQKENI. The V end was cut by 3 bases, the J end by 7 bases, with 12 bases between. This CDR3 contains 13 residues. The CDR3 loop reads CASSPNRDSGYTF. The DNA of the CDR3 is TGTGCCAGCTCACCGAACAGGGATAGTGGCTACACCTTC.

This chain links TRBV14 with TRBJ2-1; D is uncertain. Per the germline V gene, CDR1 is SGHDN and CDR2 is FVKESK. The V and J ends lost 3 bases and 0 bases respectively, with 12 bases between them. This CDR3 has 16 residues. In DNA, the CDR3 is TGTGCCAGCAGCCAGGGTGGCCCGAGCTCCTACAATGAGCAGTTCTTC. This encodes CASSQGGPSSYNEQFF.

This clone was seen more than once but under ten times. V gene TRBV18 combines with J gene TRBJ2-7; perhaps TRBD1 as D (6 bases). The germline gives CDR1 KGHSH, CDR2 LQKENI. The V end lost 2 bases, the J end lost 0 bases, and 11 bases lay between the germline ends. The CDR3 is 15 residues long. The DNA for the CDR3 is TGTGCCAGCTCACCAGGACAGATGAGCTCCTACGAGCAGTACTTC. This codes for CASSPGQMSSYEQYF.

V gene TRBV7-9 combines with J gene TRBJ2-1, with D perhaps TRBD2 (6 bases). CDR3 length: 16 residues. Deletions cut 4 bases from V and 5 bases from J, with 18 bases between. Germline assignment: CDR1 SEHNR and CDR2 FQNEAQ (reference sequence). CDR3 bases: TGTGCCAGCAGCTCGGGTGATTGGCGGGGAGACAATGAGCAGTTCTTC. This gives the protein CASSSGDWRGDNEQFF. The full variable domain, with the rest looked up from reference TRBV7-9 and TRBJ2-1, is DTGVSQNPRHKITKRGQNVTFRCDPISEHNRLYWYRQTLGQGPEFLTYFQNEAQLEKSRLLSDRFSAERPKGSFSTLEIQRTEQGDSAMYLCASSSGDWRGDNEQFFGPGTRLTVL.

This clone was seen a single time. The rearrangement uses TRBV27 and TRBJ2-5; no firm D call. The germline V and J ends were trimmed by 6 bases and 4 bases, with 15 bases remaining between them. CDR1 and CDR2 from the germline V gene are MNHEY and SMNVEV (reference sequence). The length of the CDR3 is 14 residues. DNA of the CDR3: TGTGCCAGCAGCCCGTCGCGGCCTGGAGAGACCCAGTACTTC. Amino acids: CASSPSRPGETQYF.

As regards this clone: Other DNA sequences from this sample encode an identical CDR3 as well. V gene TRBV30 combines with J gene TRBJ2-3, with D perhaps matching TRBD2 (6 bases). Germline CDR1 and CDR2: GTSNPN and SVGIG (reference sequence). V lost 2 bases and J lost 0, with 6 bases in between. This CDR3 has 13 amino acids. CDR3 in amino acids: CAWSSGSTDTQYF. CDR3 DNA sequence: TGTGCCTGGAGTAGCGGGAGCACAGATACGCAGTATTTT. Combining the CDR3 with reference TRBV30 and TRBJ2-3 gives the whole variable domain SQTIHQWPATLVQPVGSPLSLECTVEGTSNPNLYWYRQAAGRGLQLLFYSVGIGQISSEVPQNLSASRPQDRQFILSSKKLLLSDSGFYLCAWSSGSTDTQYFGPGTRLTVL.

CDR3 bases: TGCAGCGTTGCGGGAGGAATTAAAGAGACCCAGTACTTC. Amino acids: CSVAGGIKETQYF. The J gene is TRBJ2-5, the V gene TRBV29-1, with 7 bases that match TRBD2. CDR1 is SQVTM, CDR2 ANQGSEA, per germline. J was trimmed by 3 bases and V by 4 bases; bases with no gene match: 5. There are 13 residues in the CDR3.

For this clone: Different DNA sequences within this sample yield the same CDR3. The rearrangement joins TRBV19 to TRBJ2-7, with a tentative D call TRBD1 (6 bases). CDR1 is LNHDA and CDR2 is SQIVND in the germline V gene (reference sequence). The germline V and J ends were trimmed by 4 bases and 1 base, with 11 bases remaining between them. The CDR3 runs to 14 residues. The CDR3 DNA follows: TGTGCCAGTAGTAAGAAAACAGGGTCCTACGAGCAGTACTTC. Protein product: CASSKKTGSYEQYF.

The chain is built from TRBV19 and TRBJ2-3; possible D gene TRBD2, 6 bases. Deletions cut 4 bases from V and 2 bases from J, with 16 bases between. Per germline, CDR1 LNHDA and CDR2 SQIVND (reference sequence). The CDR3 contains 16 residues. The CDR3 DNA reads as TGTGCCAGTAGTACGACGGGACTTTTAGACACAGATACGCAGTATTTT. Its protein product is CASSTTGLLDTDTQYF.

The chain carries TRBV28 and TRBJ1-4; no definite D call. The CDR3 sequence is 13 residues long. Trimming cost V 7 bases and J 0 bases, with 6 bases left between them. Germline V gene sequence: CDR1 MDHEN, CDR2 SYDVKM. In DNA form, the CDR3 reads TGTGCCAGCAAGGACGCAACTAATGAAAAACTGTTTTTT. Amino acid sequence: CASKDATNEKLFF.

V is TRBV7-3 and J is TRBJ1-4, with D possibly being TRBD1 (6 bases). The CDR3 is 13 amino acids. The germline gives CDR1 SGHTA, CDR2 FQGTGA. Trimming took 2 bases from V and 12 from J, leaving 13 bases between them. The CDR3 sequence is CASSLGTGRQLFF. The CDR3 DNA sequence: TGTGCCAGCAGCTTAGGAACAGGGCGGCAACTGTTTTTT. The full variable domain, its missing parts supplied by reference TRBV7-3 and TRBJ1-4, is GAGVSQTPSNKVTEKGKYVELRCDPISGHTALYWYRQSLGQGPEFLIYFQGTGAADDSGLPNDRFFAVRPEGSVSTLKIQRTERGDSAVYLCASSLGTGRQLFFGSGTQLSVL.

The rearrangement joins TRBV7-2 to TRBJ2-2, with TRBD1 as a possible D gene (5 bases). This CDR3 region has 16 residues. The germline CDR1 and CDR2 sequences are SGHTA and FQGNSA. V shed 2 bases and J shed 1 base, with 11 bases lying between them. The CDR3 DNA reads TGTGCCAGCAGCTTATCCCTGACAGAGAACACCGGGGAGCTGTTTTTT. Its protein is CASSLSLTENTGELFF.

The V call is TRBV5-4, the J call TRBJ1-3, with D maybe TRBD1 (5 bases). There are 14 residues in the CDR3. The germline CDR1 and CDR2 sequences are SGHNT and YYREEE (reference sequence). V lost 4 bases, J lost 7 bases, and 15 bases lay in between. The CDR3 region is CASSQVGGTNTIYF. CDR3 nucleotide sequence: TGTGCCAGCAGCCAAGTGGGGGGTACCAACACCATATATTTT.

This chain uses TRBV30 with TRBJ2-7; 8 nucleotides agree with TRBD2. Germline CDR1 reads GTSNPN; CDR2 reads SVGIG (reference sequence). CDR3 length: 14 amino acids. V lost 5 bases and J lost 1; bases outside the gene matches: 7. This chain's CDR3 is CAWYSGSGSYEQYF. CDR3 sequence (DNA): TGTGCCTGGTACAGCGGGAGTGGTTCCTACGAGCAGTACTTC.

The chain is built from TRBV6-1 and TRBJ2-7, with a weak D call TRBD1 (6 bases). Trimming removed 0 bases from V and 2 bases from J, with 11 bases in between. Germline CDR1 MNHNS, CDR2 SASEGT. The CDR3 has 15 residues. This CDR3 is CASSEAGQLPYEQYF. CDR3 DNA: TGTGCCAGCAGTGAAGCTGGACAGCTCCCCTACGAGCAGTACTTC.